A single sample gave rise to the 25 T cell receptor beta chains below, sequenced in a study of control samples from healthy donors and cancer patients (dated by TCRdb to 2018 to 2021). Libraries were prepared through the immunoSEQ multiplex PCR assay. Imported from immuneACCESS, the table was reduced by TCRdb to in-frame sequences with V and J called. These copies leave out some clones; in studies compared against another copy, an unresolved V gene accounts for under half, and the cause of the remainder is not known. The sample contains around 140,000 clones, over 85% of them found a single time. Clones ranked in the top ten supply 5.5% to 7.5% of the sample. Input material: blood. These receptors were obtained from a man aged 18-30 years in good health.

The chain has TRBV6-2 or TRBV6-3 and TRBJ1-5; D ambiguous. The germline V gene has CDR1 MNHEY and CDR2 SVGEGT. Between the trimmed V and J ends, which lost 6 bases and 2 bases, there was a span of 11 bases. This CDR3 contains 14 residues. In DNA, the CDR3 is TGTGCCAGCAGCGCTTGGAGGGGCAATCAGCCCCAGCATTTT. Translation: CASSAWRGNQPQHF.

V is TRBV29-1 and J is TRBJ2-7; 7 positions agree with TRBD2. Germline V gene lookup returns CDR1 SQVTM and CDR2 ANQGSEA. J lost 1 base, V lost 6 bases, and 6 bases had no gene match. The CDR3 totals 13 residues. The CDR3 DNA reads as TGCAGCGTGCATAGCGGGCGATCCTACGAGCAGTACTTC. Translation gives CSVHSGRSYEQYF.

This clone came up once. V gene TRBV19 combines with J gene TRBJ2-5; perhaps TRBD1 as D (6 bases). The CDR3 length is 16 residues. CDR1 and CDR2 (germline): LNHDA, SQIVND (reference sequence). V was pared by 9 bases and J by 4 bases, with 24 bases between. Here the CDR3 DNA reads TGTGCCAGCTCTCAACCCGGGACAACTTTTGGAGAGACCCAGTACTTC. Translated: CASSQPGTTFGETQYF.

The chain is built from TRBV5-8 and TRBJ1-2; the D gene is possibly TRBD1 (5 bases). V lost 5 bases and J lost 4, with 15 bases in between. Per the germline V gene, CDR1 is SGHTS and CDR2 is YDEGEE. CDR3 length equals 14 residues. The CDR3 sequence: CASSFGDGTYGYTF. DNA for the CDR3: TGTGCCAGCAGTTTTGGGGACGGAACCTATGGCTACACCTTC.

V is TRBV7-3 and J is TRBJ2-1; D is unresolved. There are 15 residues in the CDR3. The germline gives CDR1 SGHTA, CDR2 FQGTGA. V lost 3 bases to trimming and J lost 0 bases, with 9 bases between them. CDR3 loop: CASSLGHPSYNEQFF. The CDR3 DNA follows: TGTGCCAGCAGCTTGGGCCACCCCTCCTACAATGAGCAGTTCTTC.

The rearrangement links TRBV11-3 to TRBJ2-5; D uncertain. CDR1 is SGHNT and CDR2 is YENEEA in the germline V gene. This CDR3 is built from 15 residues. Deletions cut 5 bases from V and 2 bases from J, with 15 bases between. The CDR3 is CASSPTGKEQETQYF. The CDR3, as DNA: TGTGCCAGCAGCCCCACTGGAAAAGAACAAGAGACCCAGTACTTC.

In DNA form, the CDR3 reads TGTGCCAGCAGCGTAGGGGGAGGCGACGAAAAACTGTTTTTT. Translating gives CASSVGGGDEKLFF. This chain connects TRBV9 to TRBJ1-4, with D unresolved. Deletions cut 0 bases from V and 8 bases from J, with 11 bases between. The V gene's germline CDR1 is SGDLS and CDR2 YYNGEE. The CDR3 has 14 residues.

The CDR3 nucleotides read TGTGCCAGCAGCAAAAGACCGGGTAACAGGGGCCTTTATGAAAAACTGTTTTTT. Protein: CASSKRPGNRGLYEKLFF. The chain is built from TRBV21-1 and TRBJ1-4; whether TRBD1, the table's D call, matches the DNA was not checked. TRBV21-1 is designated a pseudogene. This CDR3 comprises 18 residues.

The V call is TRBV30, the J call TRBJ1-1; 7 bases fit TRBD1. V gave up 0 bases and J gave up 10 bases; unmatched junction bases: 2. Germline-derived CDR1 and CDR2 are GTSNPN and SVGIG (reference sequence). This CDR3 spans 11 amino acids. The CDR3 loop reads CAWSVYRGAFF. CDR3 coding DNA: TGTGCCTGGAGTGTATACAGGGGAGCTTTCTTT.

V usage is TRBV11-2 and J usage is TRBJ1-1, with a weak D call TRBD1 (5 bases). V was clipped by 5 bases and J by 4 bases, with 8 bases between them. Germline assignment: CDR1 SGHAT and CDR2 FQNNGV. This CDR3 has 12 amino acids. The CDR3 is CASSPGTTEAFF. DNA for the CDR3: TGTGCCAGCAGCCCAGGGACCACTGAAGCTTTCTTT.

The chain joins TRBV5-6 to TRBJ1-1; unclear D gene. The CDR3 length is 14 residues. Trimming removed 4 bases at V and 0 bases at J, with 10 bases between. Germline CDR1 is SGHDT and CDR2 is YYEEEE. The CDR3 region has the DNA TGTGCCAGCAGCCTTTTACGGATGAACACTGAAGCTTTCTTT. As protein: CASSLLRMNTEAFF. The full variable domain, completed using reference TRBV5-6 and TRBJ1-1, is DAGVTQSPTHLIKTRGQQVTLRCSPKSGHDTVSWYQQALGQGPQFIFQYYEEEERQRGNFPDRFSGHQFPNYSSELNVNALLLGDSALYLCASSLLRMNTEAFFGQGTRLTVV.

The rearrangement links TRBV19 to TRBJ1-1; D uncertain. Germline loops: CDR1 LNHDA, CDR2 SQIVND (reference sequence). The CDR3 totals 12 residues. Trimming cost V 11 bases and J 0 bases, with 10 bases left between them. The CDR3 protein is CASKRVNTEAFF. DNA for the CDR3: TGTGCCTCGAAACGGGTGAACACTGAAGCTTTCTTT. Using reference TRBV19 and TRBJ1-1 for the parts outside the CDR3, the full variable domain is DGGITQSPKYLFRKEGQNVTLSCEQNLNHDAMYWYRQDPGQGLRLIYYSQIVNDFQKGDIAEGYSVSREKKESFPLTVTSAQKNPTAFYLCASKRVNTEAFFGQGTRLTVV.

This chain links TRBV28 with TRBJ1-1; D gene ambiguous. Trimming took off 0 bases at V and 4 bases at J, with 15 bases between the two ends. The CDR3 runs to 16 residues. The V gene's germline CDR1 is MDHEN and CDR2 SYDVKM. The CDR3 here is CASSLWARRESTEAFF. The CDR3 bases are TGTGCCAGCAGTTTATGGGCCCGAAGGGAAAGCACTGAAGCTTTCTTT.

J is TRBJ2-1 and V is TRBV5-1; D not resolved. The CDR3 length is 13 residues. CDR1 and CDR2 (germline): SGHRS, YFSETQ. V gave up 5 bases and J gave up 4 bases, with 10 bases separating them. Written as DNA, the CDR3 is TGCGCCAGCAGGGCGGAGACTTACAATGAGCAGTTCTTC. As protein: CASRAETYNEQFF.

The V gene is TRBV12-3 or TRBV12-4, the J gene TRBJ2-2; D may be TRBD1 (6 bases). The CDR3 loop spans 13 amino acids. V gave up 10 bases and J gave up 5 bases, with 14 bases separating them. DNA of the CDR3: TGTGCCACCACAGGGTTATCTACCGGGGAGCTGTTTTTT. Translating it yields CATTGLSTGELFF.

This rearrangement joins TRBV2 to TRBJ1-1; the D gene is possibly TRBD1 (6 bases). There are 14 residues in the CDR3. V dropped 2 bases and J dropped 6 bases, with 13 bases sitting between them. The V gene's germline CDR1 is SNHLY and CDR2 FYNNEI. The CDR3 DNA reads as TGTGCCAGCAGTGAAAGGGGGGTGAGGGCTGAAGCTTTCTTT. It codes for CASSERGVRAEAFF. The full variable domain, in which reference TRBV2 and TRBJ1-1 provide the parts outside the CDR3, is EPEVTQTPSHQVTQMGQEVILRCVPISNHLYFYWYRQILGQKVEFLVSFYNNEISEKSEIFDDQFSVERPDGSNFTLKIRSTKLEDSAMYFCASSERGVRAEAFFGQGTRLTVV.

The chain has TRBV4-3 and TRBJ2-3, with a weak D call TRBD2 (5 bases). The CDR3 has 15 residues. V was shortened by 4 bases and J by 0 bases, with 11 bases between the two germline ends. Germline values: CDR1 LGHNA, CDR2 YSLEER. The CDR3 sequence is CASSPGGLSTDTQYF. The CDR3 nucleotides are TGCGCCAGCAGCCCAGGCGGACTCAGCACAGATACGCAGTATTTT.

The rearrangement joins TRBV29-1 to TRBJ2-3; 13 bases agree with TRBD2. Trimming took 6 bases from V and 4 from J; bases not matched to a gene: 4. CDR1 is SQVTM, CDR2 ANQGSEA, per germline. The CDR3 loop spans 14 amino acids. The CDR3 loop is CSVRTSGGSDTQYF. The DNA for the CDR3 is TGCAGCGTCCGGACTAGCGGGGGCTCAGATACGCAGTATTTT.

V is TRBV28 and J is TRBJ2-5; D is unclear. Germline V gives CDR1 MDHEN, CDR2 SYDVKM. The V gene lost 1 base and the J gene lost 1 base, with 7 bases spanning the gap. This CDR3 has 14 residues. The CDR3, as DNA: TGTGCCAGCAGTTTATCCCCCACCCAAGAGACCCAGTACTTC. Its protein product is CASSLSPTQETQYF.

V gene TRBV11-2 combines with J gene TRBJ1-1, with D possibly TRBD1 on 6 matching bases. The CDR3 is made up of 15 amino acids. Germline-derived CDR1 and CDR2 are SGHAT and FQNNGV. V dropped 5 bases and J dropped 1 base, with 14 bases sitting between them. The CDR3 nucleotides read TGTGCCAGCAGCAAGACAGGAGGTAGGAACACTGAAGCTTTCTTT. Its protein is CASSKTGGRNTEAFF. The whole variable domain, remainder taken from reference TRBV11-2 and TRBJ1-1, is EAGVAQSPRYKIIEKRQSVAFWCNPISGHATLYWYQQILGQGPKLLIQFQNNGVVDDSQLPKDRFSAERLKGVDSTLKIQPAKLEDSAVYLCASSKTGGRNTEAFFGQGTRLTVV.

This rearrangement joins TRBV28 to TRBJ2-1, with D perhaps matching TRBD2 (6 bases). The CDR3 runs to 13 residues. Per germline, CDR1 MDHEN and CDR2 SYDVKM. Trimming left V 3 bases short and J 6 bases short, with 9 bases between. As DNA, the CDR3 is TGTGCCAGCAGTTTCCAGGGAGGCAATGAGCAGTTCTTC. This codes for CASSFQGGNEQFF.

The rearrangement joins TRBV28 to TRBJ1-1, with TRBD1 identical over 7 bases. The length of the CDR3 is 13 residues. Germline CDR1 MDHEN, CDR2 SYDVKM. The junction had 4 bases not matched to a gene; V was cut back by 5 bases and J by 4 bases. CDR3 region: CASSPRTGTEAFF. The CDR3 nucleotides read TGTGCCAGCAGTCCTAGGACAGGCACTGAAGCTTTCTTT.

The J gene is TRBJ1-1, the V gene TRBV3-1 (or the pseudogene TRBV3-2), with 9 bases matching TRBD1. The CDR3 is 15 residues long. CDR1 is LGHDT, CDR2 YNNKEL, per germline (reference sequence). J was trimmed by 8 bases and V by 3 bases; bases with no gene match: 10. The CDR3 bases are TGTGCCAGCAGCCACATGACAGGGGGTTCGGGGGAAGCTTTCTTT. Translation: CASSHMTGGSGEAFF.

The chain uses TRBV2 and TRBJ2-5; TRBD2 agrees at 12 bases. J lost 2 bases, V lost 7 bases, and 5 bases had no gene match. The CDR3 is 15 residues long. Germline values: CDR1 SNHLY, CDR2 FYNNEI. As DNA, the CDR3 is TGTGCCAGCACTGTACTAGCGGGGGGTCAAGAGACCCAGTACTTC. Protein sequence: CASTVLAGGQETQYF.

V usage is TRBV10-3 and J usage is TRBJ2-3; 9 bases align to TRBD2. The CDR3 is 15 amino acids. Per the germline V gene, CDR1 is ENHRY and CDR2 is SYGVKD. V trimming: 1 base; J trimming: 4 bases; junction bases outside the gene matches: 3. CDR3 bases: TGTGCCATCAGTGAGTATAGCGGGGGCGCAGATACGCAGTATTTT. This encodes CAISEYSGGADTQYF.